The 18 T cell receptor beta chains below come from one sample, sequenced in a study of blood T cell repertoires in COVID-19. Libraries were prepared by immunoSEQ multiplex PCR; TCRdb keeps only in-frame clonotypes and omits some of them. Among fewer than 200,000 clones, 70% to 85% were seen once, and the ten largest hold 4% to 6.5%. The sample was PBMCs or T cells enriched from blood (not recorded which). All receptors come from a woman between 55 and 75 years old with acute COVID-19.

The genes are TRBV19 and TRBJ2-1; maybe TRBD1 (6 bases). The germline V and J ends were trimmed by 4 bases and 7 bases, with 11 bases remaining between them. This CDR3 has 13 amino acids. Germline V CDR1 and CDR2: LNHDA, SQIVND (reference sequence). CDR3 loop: CASSRQVQNEQFF. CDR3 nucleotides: TGTGCCAGTAGTAGACAGGTACAAAATGAGCAGTTCTTC.

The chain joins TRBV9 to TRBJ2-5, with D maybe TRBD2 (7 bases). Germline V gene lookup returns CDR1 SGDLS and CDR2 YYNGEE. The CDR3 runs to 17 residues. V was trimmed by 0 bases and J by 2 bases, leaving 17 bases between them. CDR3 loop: CASSVAGGPVGQETQYF. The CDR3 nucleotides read TGTGCCAGCAGCGTAGCCGGGGGGCCGGTGGGGCAAGAGACCCAGTACTTC. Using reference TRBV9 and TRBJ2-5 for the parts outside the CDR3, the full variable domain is DSGVTQTPKHLITATGQRVTLRCSPRSGDLSVYWYQQSLDQGLQFLIQYYNGEERAKGNILERFSAQQFPDLHSELNLSSLELGDSALYFCASSVAGGPVGQETQYFGPGTRLLVL.

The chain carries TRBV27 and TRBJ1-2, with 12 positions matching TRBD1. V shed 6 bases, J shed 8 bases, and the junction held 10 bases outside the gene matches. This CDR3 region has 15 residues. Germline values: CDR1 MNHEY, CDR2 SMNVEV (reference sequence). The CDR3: CASSAMGQGARGYTF. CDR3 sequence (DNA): TGTGCCAGCAGCGCCATGGGACAGGGGGCGAGGGGCTACACCTTC.

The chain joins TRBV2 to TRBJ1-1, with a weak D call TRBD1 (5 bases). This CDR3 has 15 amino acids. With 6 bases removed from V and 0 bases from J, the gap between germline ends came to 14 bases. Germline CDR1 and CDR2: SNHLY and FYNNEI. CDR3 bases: TGTGCCAGCAGCCGGGACGGGAGGATGAACACTGAAGCTTTCTTT. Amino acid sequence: CASSRDGRMNTEAFF.

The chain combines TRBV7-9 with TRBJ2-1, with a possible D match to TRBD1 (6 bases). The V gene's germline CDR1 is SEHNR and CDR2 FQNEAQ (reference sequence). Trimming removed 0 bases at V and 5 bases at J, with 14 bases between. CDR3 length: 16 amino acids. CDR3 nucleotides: TGTGCCAGCAGCTTAGCCAACAGGGCACCGGACAATGAGCAGTTCTTC. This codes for CASSLANRAPDNEQFF.

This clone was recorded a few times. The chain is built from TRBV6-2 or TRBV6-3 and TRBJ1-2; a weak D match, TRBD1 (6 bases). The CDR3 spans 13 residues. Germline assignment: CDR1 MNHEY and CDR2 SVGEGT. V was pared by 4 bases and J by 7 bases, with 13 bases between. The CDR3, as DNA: TGTGCCAGCAGTTCCACGGACAGAACTGGCTACACCTTC. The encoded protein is CASSSTDRTGYTF.

The CDR3 protein is CASRFNRAGGYTF. CDR3 coding DNA: TGTGCCAGCAGGTTCAACAGGGCTGGCGGCTACACCTTC. This sequence joins TRBV27 and TRBJ1-2; perhaps TRBD1 as D (6 bases). The CDR3 has 13 amino acids. Trimming removed 6 bases from V and 8 bases from J, with 16 bases in between. CDR1 and CDR2 from the germline V gene are MNHEY and SMNVEV (reference sequence).

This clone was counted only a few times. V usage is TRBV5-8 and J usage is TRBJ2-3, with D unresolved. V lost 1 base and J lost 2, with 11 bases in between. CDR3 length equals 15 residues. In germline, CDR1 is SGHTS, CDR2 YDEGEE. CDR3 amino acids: CASSLLSVDTDTQYF. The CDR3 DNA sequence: TGTGCCAGCAGCTTGTTGTCCGTAGACACAGATACGCAGTATTTT.

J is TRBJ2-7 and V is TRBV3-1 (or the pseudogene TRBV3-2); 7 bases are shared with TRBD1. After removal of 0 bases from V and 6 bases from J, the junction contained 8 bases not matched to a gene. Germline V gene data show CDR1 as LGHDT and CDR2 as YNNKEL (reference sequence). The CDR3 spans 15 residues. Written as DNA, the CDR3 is TGTGCCAGCAGCCAAGAGTATGTGACAGGGACCGAGCAGTACTTC. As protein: CASSQEYVTGTEQYF.

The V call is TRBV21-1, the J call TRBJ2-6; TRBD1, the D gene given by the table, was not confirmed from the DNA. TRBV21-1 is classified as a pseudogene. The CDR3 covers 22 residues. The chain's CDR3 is CASSKVKDSHLPPGSGANVLTF. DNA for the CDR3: TGTGCCAGCAGCAAAGTTAAGGACAGCCATCTCCCACCGGGCTCTGGGGCCAACGTCCTGACTTTC.

CDR3 DNA sequence: TGCAGTGCTAGTTCCAGGGGAGCCTACGAGCAGTACGTC. It translates to CSASSRGAYEQYV. The chain joins TRBV20-1 to TRBJ2-7; TRBD1 is a possible D gene (6 bases). CDR1 is DFQATT, CDR2 SNEGSKA, per germline (reference sequence). V lost 3 bases and J 2 bases, leaving 11 bases between the germline ends. The CDR3 contains 13 residues.

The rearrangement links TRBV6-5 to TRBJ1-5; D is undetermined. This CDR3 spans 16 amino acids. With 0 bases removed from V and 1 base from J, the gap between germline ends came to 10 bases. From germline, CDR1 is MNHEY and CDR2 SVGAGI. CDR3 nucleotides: TGTGCCAGCAGTTACTCGGGGAGCCCGAGCAATCAGCCCCAGCATTTT. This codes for CASSYSGSPSNQPQHF.

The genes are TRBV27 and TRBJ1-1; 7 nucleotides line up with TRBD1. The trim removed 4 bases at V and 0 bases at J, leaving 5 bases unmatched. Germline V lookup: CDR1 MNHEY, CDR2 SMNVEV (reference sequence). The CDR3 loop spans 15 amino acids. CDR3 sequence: CASSSRDRMNTEAFF. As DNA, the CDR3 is TGTGCCAGCAGTTCCCGGGACAGAATGAACACTGAAGCTTTCTTT.

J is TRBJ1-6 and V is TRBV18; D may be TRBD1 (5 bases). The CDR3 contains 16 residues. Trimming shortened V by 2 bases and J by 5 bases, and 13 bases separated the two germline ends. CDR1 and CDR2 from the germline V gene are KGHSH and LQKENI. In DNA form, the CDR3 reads TGTGCCAGCTCACCAGGGGATACAGGACATAATTCACCCCTCCACTTT. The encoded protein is CASSPGDTGHNSPLHF.

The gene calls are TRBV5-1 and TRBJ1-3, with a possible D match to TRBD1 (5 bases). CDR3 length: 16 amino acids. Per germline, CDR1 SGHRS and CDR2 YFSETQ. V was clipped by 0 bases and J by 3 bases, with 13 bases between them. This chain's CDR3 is CASSLGTGGNGNTIYF. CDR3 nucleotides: TGCGCCAGCAGCTTGGGGACCGGGGGGAATGGAAACACCATATATTTT.

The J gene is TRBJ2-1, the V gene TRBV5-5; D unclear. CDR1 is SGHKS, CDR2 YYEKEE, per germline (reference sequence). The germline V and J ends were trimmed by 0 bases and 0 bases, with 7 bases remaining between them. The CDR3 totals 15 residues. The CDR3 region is CASSLGEYSYNEQFF. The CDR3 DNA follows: TGTGCCAGCAGCTTGGGAGAATACTCCTACAATGAGCAGTTCTTC.

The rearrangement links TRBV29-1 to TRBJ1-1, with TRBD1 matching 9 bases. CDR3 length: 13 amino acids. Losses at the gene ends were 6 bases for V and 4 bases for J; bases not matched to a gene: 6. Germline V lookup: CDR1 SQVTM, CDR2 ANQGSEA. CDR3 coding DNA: TGCAGCGTCGAAAAGACAGGGGGCACTGAAGCTTTCTTT. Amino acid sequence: CSVEKTGGTEAFF.

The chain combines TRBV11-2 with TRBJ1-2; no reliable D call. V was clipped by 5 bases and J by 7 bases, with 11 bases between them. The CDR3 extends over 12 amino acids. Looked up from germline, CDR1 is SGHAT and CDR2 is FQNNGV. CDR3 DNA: TGTGCCAGCAGCGCCGTGAGGATTGGCTACACCTTC. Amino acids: CASSAVRIGYTF. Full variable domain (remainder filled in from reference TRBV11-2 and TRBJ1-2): EAGVAQSPRYKIIEKRQSVAFWCNPISGHATLYWYQQILGQGPKLLIQFQNNGVVDDSQLPKDRFSAERLKGVDSTLKIQPAKLEDSAVYLCASSAVRIGYTFGSGTRLTVV.